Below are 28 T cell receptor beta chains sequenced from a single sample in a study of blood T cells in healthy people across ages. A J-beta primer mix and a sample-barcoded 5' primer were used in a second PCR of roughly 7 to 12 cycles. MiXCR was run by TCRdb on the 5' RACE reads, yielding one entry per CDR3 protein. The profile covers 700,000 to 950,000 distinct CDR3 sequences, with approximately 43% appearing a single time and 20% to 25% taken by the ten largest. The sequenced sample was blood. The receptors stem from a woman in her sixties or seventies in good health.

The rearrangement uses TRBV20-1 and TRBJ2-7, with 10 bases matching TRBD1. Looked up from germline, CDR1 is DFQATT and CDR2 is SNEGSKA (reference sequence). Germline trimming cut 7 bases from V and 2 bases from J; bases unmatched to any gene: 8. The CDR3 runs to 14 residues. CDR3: CSGSGGQGTYEQYF. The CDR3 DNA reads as TGCAGTGGCTCGGGGGGACAGGGGACCTACGAGCAGTACTTC.

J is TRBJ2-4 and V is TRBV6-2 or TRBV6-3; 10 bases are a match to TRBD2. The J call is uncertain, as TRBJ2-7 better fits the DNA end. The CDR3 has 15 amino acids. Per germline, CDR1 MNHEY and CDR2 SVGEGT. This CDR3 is CASSYGGTSVYEQYF. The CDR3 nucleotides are TGTGCCAGCAGTTACGGCGGGACTAGCGTCTACGAGCAGTACTTC.

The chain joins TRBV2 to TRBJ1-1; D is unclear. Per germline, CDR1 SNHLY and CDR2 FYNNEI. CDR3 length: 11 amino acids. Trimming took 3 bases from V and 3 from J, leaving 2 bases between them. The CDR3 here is CASSDYTEAFF. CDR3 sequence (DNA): TGTGCCAGCAGTGATTACACTGAAGCTTTCTTT.

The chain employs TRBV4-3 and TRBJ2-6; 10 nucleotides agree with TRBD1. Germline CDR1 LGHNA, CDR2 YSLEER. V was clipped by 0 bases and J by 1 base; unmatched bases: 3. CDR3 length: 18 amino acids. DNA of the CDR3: TGCGCCAGCAGCCAAGACCGGGACAGGGGTTCTGGGGCCAACGTCCTGACTTTC. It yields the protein CASSQDRDRGSGANVLTF.

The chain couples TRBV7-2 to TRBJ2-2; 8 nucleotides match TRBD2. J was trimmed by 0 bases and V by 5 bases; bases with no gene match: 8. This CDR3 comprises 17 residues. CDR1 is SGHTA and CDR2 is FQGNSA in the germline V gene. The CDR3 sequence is CASSDPLSGTNTGELFF. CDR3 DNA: TGTGCCAGCAGCGACCCCCTTAGCGGGACGAACACCGGGGAGCTGTTTTTT.

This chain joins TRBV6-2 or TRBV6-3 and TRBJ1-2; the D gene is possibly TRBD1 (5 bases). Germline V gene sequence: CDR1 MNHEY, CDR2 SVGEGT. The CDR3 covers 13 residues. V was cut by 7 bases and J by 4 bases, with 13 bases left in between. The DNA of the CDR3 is TGTGCCAGCACCATGACAGATGCCTATGGCTACACCTTC. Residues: CASTMTDAYGYTF.

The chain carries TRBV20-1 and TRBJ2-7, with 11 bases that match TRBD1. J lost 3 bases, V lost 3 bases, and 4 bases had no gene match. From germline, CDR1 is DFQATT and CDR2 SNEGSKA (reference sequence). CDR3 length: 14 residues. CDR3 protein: CSASSGTGGYEQYF. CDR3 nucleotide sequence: TGCAGTGCTAGTTCCGGGACAGGGGGCTACGAGCAGTACTTC.

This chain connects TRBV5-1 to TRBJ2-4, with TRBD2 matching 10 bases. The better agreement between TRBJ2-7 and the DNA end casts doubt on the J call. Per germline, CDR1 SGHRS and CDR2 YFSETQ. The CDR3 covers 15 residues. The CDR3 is CASSSLSGGAYEQYF. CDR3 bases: TGCGCCAGCAGCTCCCTAAGCGGGGGGGCCTACGAGCAGTACTTC.

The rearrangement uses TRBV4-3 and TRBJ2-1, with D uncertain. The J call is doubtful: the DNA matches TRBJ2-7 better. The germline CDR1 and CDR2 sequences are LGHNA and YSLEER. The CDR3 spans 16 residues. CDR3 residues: CASSQDGRAPGNEQYF. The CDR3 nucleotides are TGCGCCAGCAGCCAAGATGGGCGAGCGCCGGGCAATGAGCAGTACTTC.

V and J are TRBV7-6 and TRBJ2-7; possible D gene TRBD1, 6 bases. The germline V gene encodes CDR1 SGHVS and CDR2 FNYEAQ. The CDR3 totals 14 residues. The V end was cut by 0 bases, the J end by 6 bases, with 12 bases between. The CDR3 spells CASSLAVQGTEQYF. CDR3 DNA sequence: TGTGCCAGCAGCTTAGCAGTCCAGGGGACCGAGCAGTACTTC. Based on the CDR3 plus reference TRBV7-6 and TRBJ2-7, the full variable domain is GAGVSQSPRYKVTKRGQDVALRCDPISGHVSLYWYRQALGQGPEFLTYFNYEAQQDKSGLPNDRFSAERPEGSISTLTIQRTEQRDSAMYRCASSLAVQGTEQYFGPGTRLTVT.

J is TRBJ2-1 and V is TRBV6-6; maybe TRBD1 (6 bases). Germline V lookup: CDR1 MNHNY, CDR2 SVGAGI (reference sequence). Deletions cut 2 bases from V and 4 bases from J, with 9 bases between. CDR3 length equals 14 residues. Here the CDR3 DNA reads TGTGCCAGCAGTTACAAGGACAGATACAATGAGCAGTTCTTC. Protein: CASSYKDRYNEQFF.

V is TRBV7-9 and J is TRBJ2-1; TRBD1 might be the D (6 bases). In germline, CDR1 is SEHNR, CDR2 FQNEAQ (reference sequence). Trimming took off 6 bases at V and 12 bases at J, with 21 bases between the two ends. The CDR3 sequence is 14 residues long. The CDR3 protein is CASRAGAGPAGQFF. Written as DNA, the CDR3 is TGTGCCAGCAGGGCAGGGGCAGGGCCCGCGGGGCAGTTCTTC.

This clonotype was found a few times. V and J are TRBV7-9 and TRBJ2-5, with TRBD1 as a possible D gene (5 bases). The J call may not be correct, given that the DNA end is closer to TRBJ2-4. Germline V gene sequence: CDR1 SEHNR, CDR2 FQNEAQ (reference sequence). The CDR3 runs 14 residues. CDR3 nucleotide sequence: TGTGCCAGCAGCGCCGGGTTAGGGGCAAACATTCAGTACTTC. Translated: CASSAGLGANIQYF.

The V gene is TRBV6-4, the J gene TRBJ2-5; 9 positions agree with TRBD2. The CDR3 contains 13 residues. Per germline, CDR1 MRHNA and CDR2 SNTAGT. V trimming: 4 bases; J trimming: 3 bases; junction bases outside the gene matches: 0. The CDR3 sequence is CASSGTSEETQYF. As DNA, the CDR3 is TGTGCCAGCAGTGGGACTAGCGAAGAGACCCAGTACTTC.

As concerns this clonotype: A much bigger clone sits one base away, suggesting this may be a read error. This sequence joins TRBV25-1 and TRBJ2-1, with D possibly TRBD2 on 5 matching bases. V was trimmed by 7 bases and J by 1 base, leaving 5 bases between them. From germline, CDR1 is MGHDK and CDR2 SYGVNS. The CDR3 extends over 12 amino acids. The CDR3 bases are TGTGCCAGCACGGGGTCCTACAATGAGCAGTTCTTC. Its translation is CASTGSYNEQFF. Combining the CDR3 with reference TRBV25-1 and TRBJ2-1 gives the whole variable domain EADIYQTPRYLVIGTGKKITLECSQTMGHDKMYWYQQDPGMELHLIHYSYGVNSTEKGDLSSESTVSRIRTEHFPLTLESARPSHTSQYLCASTGSYNEQFFGPGTRLTVL.

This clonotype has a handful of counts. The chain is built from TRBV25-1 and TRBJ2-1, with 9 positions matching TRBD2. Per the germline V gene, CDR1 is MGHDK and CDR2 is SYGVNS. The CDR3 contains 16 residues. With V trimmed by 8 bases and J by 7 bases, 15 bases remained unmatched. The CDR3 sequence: CASLGQSPSGTNEQFF. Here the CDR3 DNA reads TGTGCCAGCCTTGGACAGTCGCCTAGCGGGACGAATGAGCAGTTCTTC. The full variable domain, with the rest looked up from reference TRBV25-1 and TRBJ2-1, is EADIYQTPRYLVIGTGKKITLECSQTMGHDKMYWYQQDPGMELHLIHYSYGVNSTEKGDLSSESTVSRIRTEHFPLTLESARPSHTSQYLCASLGQSPSGTNEQFFGPGTRLTVL.

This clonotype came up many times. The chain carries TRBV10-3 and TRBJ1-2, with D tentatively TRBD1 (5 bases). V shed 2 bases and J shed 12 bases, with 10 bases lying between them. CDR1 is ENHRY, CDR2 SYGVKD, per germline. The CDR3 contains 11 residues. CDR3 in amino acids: CAISEPPGHTF. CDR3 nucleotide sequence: TGTGCCATCAGTGAGCCGCCGGGGCACACCTTC.

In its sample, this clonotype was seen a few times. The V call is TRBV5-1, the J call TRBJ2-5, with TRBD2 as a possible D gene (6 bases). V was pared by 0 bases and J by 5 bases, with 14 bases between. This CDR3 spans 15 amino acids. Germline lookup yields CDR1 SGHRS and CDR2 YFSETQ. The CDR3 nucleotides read TGCGCCAGCAGCTTGGTTAGCGGAGAGGGCGAGACCCAGTACTTC. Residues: CASSLVSGEGETQYF.

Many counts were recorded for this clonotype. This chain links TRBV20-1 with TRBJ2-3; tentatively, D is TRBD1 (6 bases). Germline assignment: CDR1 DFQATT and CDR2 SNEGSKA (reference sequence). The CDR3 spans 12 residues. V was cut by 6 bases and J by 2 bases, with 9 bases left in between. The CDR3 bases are TGCAGTGCAAGGGGGTCCACAGATACGCAGTATTTT. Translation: CSARGSTDTQYF.

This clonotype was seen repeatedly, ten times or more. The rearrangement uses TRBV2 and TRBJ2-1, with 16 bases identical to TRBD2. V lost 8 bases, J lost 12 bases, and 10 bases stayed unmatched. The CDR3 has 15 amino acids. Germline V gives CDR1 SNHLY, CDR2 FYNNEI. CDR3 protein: CASRSGTSGGGMQFF. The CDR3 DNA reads TGTGCCAGCCGATCCGGGACTAGCGGGGGGGGGATGCAGTTCTTC.

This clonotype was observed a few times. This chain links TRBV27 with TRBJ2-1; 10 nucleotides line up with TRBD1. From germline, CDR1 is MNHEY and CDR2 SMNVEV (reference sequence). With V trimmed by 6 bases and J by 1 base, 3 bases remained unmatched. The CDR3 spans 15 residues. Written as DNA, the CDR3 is TGTGCCAGCAGGAAGGGACAGGGGTCCTACAATGAGCAGTTCTTC. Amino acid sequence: CASRKGQGSYNEQFF.

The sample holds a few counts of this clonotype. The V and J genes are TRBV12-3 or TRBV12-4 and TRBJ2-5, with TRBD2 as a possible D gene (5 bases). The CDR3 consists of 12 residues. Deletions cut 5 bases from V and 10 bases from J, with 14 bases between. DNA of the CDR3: TGTGCCAGCAGTATAACCGCAGCGGACCAGTACTTC. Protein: CASSITAADQYF.

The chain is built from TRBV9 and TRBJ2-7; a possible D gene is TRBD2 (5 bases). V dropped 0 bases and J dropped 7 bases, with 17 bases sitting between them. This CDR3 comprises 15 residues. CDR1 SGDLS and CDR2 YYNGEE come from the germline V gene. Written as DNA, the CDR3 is TGTGCCAGCAGCGTAGACCCCAACGGGGTCAATGAGCAGTACTTC. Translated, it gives CASSVDPNGVNEQYF.

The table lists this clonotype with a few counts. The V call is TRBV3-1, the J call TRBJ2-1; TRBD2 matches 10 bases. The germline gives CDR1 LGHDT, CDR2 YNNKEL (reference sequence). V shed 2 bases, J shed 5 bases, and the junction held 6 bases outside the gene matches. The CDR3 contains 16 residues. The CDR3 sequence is CASSQFGLAANNEQFF. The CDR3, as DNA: TGTGCCAGCAGCCAATTTGGACTAGCGGCGAACAATGAGCAGTTCTTC.

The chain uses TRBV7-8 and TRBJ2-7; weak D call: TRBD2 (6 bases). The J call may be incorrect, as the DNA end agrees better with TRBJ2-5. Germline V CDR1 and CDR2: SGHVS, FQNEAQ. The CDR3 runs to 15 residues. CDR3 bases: TGTGCCAGCAGCGTCGGGGGTGGGAACAGAGAGACCCAGTACTTC. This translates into CASSVGGGNRETQYF.

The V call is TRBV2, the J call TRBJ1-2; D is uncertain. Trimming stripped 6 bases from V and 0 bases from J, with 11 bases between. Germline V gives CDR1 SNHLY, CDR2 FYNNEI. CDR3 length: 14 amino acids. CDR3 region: CASRLSQTNYGYTF. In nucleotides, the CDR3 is TGTGCCAGCAGACTTTCACAAACTAACTATGGCTACACCTTC.

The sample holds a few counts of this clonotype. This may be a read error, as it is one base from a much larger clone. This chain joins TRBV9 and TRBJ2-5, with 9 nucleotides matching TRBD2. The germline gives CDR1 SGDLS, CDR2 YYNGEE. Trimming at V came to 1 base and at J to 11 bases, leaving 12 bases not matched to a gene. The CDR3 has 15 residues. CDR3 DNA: TGTGCCAGCAGCGTATTCGAGACTAGCGGCAATGAGCAGTACTTC. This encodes CASSVFETSGNEQYF.

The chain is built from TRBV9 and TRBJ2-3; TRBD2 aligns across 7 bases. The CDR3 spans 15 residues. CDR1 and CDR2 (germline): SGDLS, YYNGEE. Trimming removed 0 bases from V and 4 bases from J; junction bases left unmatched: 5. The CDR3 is CASSVGGRAADTQYF. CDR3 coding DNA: TGTGCCAGCAGCGTAGGAGGGAGGGCGGCAGATACGCAGTATTTT.